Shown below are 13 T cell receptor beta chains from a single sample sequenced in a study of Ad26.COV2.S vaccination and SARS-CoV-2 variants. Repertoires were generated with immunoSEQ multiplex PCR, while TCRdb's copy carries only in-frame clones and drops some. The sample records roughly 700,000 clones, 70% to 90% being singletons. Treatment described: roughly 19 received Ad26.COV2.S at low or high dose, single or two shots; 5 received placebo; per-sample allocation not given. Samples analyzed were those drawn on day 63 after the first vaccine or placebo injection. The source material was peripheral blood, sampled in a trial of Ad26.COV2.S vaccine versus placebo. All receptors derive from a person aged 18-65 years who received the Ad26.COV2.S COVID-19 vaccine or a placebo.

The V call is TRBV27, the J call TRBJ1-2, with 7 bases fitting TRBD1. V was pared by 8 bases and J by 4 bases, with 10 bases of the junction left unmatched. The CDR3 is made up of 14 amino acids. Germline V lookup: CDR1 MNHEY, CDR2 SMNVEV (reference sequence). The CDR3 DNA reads TGTGCCAGCGGTAGGGGACAGCCCTCCTATGGCTACACCTTC. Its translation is CASGRGQPSYGYTF.

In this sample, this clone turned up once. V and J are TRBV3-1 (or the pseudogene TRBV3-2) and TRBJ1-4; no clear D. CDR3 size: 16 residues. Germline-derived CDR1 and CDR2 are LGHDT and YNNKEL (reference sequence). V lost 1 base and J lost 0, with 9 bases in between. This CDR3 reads CASSQGYLATNEKLFF. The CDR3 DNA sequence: TGTGCCAGCAGCCAAGGCTACCTTGCAACTAATGAAAAACTGTTTTTT.

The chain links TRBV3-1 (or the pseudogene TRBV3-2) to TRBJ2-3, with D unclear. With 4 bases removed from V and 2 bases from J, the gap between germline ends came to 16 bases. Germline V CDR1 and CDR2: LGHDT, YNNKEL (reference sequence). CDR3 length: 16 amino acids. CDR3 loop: CASSLSGGFLTDTQYF. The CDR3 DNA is TGTGCCAGCAGCCTTTCAGGCGGCTTCCTCACAGATACGCAGTATTTT.

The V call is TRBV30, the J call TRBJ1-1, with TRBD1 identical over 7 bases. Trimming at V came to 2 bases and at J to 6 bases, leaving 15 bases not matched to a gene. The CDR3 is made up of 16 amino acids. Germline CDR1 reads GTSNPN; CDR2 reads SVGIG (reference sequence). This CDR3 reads CAWSRNELTGRAEAFF. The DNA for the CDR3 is TGTGCCTGGAGTCGAAACGAACTGACAGGGAGGGCTGAAGCTTTCTTT.

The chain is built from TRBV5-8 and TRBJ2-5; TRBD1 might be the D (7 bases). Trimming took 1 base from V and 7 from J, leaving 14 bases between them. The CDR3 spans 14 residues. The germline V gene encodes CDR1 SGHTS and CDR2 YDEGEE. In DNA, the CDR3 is TGTGCCAGCAGCTTGAGAAGGCAGGGGGGGACCCAGTACTTC. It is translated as CASSLRRQGGTQYF. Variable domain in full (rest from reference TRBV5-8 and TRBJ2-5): EAGVTQSPTHLIKTRGQQATLRCSPISGHTSVYWYQQALGLGLQFLLWYDEGEERNRGNFPPRFSGRQFPNYSSELNVNALELEDSALYLCASSLRRQGGTQYFGPGTRLLVL.

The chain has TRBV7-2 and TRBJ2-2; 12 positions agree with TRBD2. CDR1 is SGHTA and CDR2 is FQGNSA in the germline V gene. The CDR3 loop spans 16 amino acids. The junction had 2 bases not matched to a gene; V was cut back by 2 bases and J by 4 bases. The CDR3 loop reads CASSLTSGGSTGELFF. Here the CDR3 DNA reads TGTGCCAGCAGCTTAACTAGCGGGGGGAGCACCGGGGAGCTGTTTTTT.

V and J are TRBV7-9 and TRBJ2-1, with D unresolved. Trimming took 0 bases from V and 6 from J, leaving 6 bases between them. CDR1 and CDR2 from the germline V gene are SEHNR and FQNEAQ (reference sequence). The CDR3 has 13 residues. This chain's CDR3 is CASSLASGNEQFF. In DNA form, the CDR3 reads TGTGCCAGCAGCTTAGCCTCCGGCAATGAGCAGTTCTTC.

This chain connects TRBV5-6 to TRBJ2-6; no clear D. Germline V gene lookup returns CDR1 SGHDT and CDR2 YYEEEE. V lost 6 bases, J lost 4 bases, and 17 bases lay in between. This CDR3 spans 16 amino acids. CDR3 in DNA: TGTGCCAGCAATCCTCGTTGGCAGGCCGGGGCCAACGTCCTGACTTTC. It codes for CASNPRWQAGANVLTF.

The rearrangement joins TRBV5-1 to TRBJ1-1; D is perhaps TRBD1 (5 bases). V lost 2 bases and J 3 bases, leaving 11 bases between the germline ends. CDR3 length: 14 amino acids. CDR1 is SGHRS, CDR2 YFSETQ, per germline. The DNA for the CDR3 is TGCGCCAGCAGCTTTTCAGGGTTGGACACTGAAGCTTTCTTT. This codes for CASSFSGLDTEAFF.

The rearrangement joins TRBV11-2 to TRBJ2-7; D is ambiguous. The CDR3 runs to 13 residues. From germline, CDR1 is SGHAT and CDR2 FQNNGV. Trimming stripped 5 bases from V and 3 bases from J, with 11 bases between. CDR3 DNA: TGTGCCAGCAGCCCCGTCGGGTTCTACGAGCAGTACTTC. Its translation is CASSPVGFYEQYF.

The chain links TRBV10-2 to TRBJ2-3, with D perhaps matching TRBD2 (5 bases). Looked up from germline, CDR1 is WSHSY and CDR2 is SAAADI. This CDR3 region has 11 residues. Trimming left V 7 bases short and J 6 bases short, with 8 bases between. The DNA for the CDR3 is TGCGCCAGCACCTCGGGGGATACGCAGTATTTT. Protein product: CASTSGDTQYF.

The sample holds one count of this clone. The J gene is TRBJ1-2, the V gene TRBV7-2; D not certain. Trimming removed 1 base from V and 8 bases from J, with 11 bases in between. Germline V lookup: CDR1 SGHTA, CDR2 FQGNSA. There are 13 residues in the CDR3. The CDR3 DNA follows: TGTGCCAGCAGCTTAGTAGGAGCTCGGGGCTACACCTTC. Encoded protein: CASSLVGARGYTF.

The CDR3 bases are TGTGCCAGCTCACGACGACTAGCGGAGTACAATGAGCAGTTCTTC. Translation gives CASSRRLAEYNEQFF. The rearrangement links TRBV18 to TRBJ2-1; 9 nucleotides match TRBD2. The junction had 5 bases not matched to a gene; V was cut back by 4 bases and J by 4 bases. The V gene's germline CDR1 is KGHSH and CDR2 LQKENI. CDR3 size: 15 residues.